The 8 T cell receptor beta chains presented below share a single source sample, sequenced in a study of identical twins. One entry per CDR3 protein results from TCRdb running MiXCR on the 5' RACE reads. This sample has fewer than 500,000 distinct CDR3 sequences, with around an eighth found just once. These same records also appear under a second study, on yellow fever vaccine responses in identical twins.

Specimen: CD4+ T cells sorted from blood. These receptors all stem from a woman aged 18-29 years in good health.

A few counts support this clonotype. This chain connects TRBV24-1 to TRBJ2-1; TRBD1 matches at 7 bases. Trimming at V came to 4 bases and at J to 13 bases, leaving 3 bases not matched to a gene. The germline V gene encodes CDR1 KGHDR and CDR2 SFDVKD. This CDR3 spans 11 amino acids. In DNA, the CDR3 is TGTGCCACCAGTGAAGGGACAGTTCAGTTCTTC. Translated: CATSEGTVQFF.

This clonotype has more than one count but fewer than ten. V and J are TRBV5-4 and TRBJ2-3; 7 positions match TRBD2. Per the germline V gene, CDR1 is SGHNT and CDR2 is YYREEE (reference sequence). After removal of 1 base from V and 2 bases from J, the junction contained 16 bases not matched to a gene. This CDR3 is built from 19 residues. CDR3 protein: CASSLTGSAGGGFTDTQYF. The DNA for the CDR3 is TGTGCCAGCAGCTTGACAGGCTCAGCTGGGGGAGGGTTCACAGATACGCAGTATTTT.

This clonotype appeared a few times. The genes are TRBV12-3 or TRBV12-4 and TRBJ1-5; D is perhaps TRBD1 (5 bases). This CDR3 is 16 amino acids long. V dropped 0 bases and J dropped 0 bases, with 9 bases sitting between them. As DNA, the CDR3 is TGTGCCAGCAGTTTAGCAGGGGACGCTAGCAATCAGCCCCAGCATTTT. This codes for CASSLAGDASNQPQHF.

This clonotype was counted at least ten times. The V and J genes are TRBV4-3 and TRBJ2-3; D gene ambiguous. CDR3 length equals 14 residues. The germline V and J ends were trimmed by 4 bases and 0 bases, with 8 bases remaining between them. The germline V gene has CDR1 LGHNA and CDR2 YSLEER. CDR3: CASSLTRSTDTQYF. The CDR3 coding sequence is TGCGCCAGCAGCCTCACCAGAAGCACAGATACGCAGTATTTT.

CDR3 nucleotides: TGCGCCAGCAGCATACACCAAGCGGGACCCTCCTACAATGAGCAGTTCTTC. Encoded protein: CASSIHQAGPSYNEQFF. The chain couples TRBV5-1 to TRBJ2-1; the match to TRBD2 covers 7 bases. The length of the CDR3 is 17 residues. Germline values: CDR1 SGHRS, CDR2 YFSETQ. Trimming removed 4 bases from V and 0 bases from J; junction bases left unmatched: 10.

This clonotype was detected a few times. This chain uses TRBV10-3 with TRBJ1-6, with D maybe TRBD1 (5 bases). This CDR3 has 15 amino acids. Trimming removed 9 bases at V and 5 bases at J, with 17 bases between. Germline assignment: CDR1 ENHRY and CDR2 SYGVKD. The chain's CDR3 is CAIRKWDGDNSPLHF. The CDR3 DNA is TGTGCCATTAGAAAATGGGACGGAGATAATTCACCCCTCCACTTT.

The chain uses TRBV2 and TRBJ2-5, with D perhaps assigned TRBD1 or TRBD2 (6 bases each). Germline assignment: CDR1 SNHLY and CDR2 FYNNEI. CDR3 size: 14 residues. V was shortened by 5 bases and J by 3 bases, with 13 bases between the two germline ends. This CDR3 reads CASSRGALEETQYF. The CDR3 coding sequence is TGTGCCAGCAGTAGGGGGGCCTTGGAAGAGACCCAGTACTTC.

This chain uses TRBV3-1 with TRBJ2-7; the match to TRBD1 covers 12 bases. J lost 7 bases, V lost 4 bases, and 8 bases had no gene match. This CDR3 is 15 amino acids long. CDR1 is LGHDT, CDR2 YNNKEL, per germline (reference sequence). CDR3 sequence: CASSPYGTGGSEQYF. CDR3 nucleotide sequence: TGTGCCAGCAGCCCATACGGGACAGGGGGCAGTGAGCAGTACTTC.